This entry describes one TCR beta chain. The CDR3 loop spans 15 amino acids. In germline, CDR1 is KGHSH, CDR2 LQKENI. The V and J ends lost 2 bases and 1 base respectively, with 11 bases between them. This specimen belongs to a study of blood T cell repertoires in COVID-19. Whole-study context: Sites across the United States, Italy and Spain contributed samples from acute and convalescent COVID-19. The analysed material was cDNA or gDNA that came from T cells, B-cell-depleted T cells, or PBMCs.

Sequencing was performed with immunoSEQ multiplex PCR; in TCRdb, only in-frame clones are kept and a portion is missing. The data contain 400,000 or so clones, roughly nine tenths of them seen just once; the ten biggest clones take up 0.95% to 1.3%. Sequenced sample: PBMCs or T cells enriched from blood (not recorded which). The receptor was isolated from a man younger than 45 who had recovered from COVID-19. The chain links TRBV18 to TRBJ1-2; D gene ambiguous. CDR3 in DNA: TGTGCCAGCTCACCAGTCGGAGGGATTAACTATGGCTACACCTTC. Residues: CASSPVGGINYGYTF.